What follows are 23 T cell receptor beta chains derived from one specimen sequenced in a study of T cell responses to AZD1222 COVID-19 vaccine. TCRdb's table, derived via immunoSEQ multiplex PCR, lists solely in-frame clones and lacks some. The sample has 100,000 to 150,000 clones; roughly 84% are singletons. Source: peripheral blood, taken 28 days after the second AZD1222 dose. All receptors derive from an adult who received the AZD1222 COVID-19 vaccine.

This clone was observed a few times. The V gene is TRBV19, the J gene TRBJ1-1; D not certain. Trimming shortened V by 6 bases and J by 10 bases, and 18 bases separated the two germline ends. Germline V lookup: CDR1 LNHDA, CDR2 SQIVND (reference sequence). The CDR3 contains 13 residues. The CDR3 loop reads CASSPDMGRRAFF. The DNA for the CDR3 is TGTGCCAGTAGCCCCGACATGGGTCGAAGAGCTTTCTTT.

The chain uses TRBV7-9 and TRBJ2-2, with D hard to call. In germline, CDR1 is SEHNR, CDR2 FQNEAQ (reference sequence). The V gene lost 5 bases and the J gene lost 3 bases, with 19 bases spanning the gap. The CDR3 loop spans 17 amino acids. Here the CDR3 reads CASSVPTKSWDTGELFF. The CDR3 DNA sequence: TGTGCCAGCAGCGTTCCCACTAAGTCGTGGGACACCGGGGAGCTGTTTTTT.

This clone was counted only a few times. V gene TRBV18 combines with J gene TRBJ2-3, with 8 bases lining up with TRBD2. V trimming: 5 bases; J trimming: 9 bases; junction bases outside the gene matches: 7. Germline-derived CDR1 and CDR2 are KGHSH and LQKENI. There are 13 residues in the CDR3. The CDR3 protein is CASSLSAGATQYF. DNA for the CDR3: TGTGCCAGCTCATTATCAGCGGGGGCAACGCAGTATTTT.

The chain is built from TRBV11-3 and TRBJ1-1; D possibly corresponds to TRBD1 (5 bases). Germline V lookup: CDR1 SGHNT, CDR2 YENEEA. CDR3 length equals 14 residues. V lost 3 bases and J 0 bases, leaving 8 bases between the germline ends. CDR3 nucleotides: TGTGCCAGCAGCTTGACAGTTATGAACACTGAAGCTTTCTTT. This gives the protein CASSLTVMNTEAFF.

The rearrangement joins TRBV30 to TRBJ1-2; D is unclear. CDR3 length: 11 residues. Germline V lookup: CDR1 GTSNPN, CDR2 SVGIG (reference sequence). V lost 1 base, J lost 3 bases, and 3 bases lay in between. The CDR3 DNA reads TGTGCCTGGAGTGCCCACTATGGCTACACCTTC. Translating gives CAWSAHYGYTF.

The J gene is TRBJ2-1, the V gene TRBV28, with 12 bases fitting TRBD2. This CDR3 contains 17 residues. J lost 5 bases, V lost 5 bases, and 10 bases had no gene match. The germline CDR1 and CDR2 sequences are MDHEN and SYDVKM. CDR3 region: CASSPLRLAGDNNEQFF. Here the CDR3 DNA reads TGTGCCAGCAGTCCGCTTAGACTAGCGGGGGATAACAATGAGCAGTTCTTC.

The chain combines TRBV7-2 with TRBJ2-3; 8 bases map to TRBD2. Germline V gives CDR1 SGHTA, CDR2 FQGNSA. The CDR3 totals 19 residues. J gave up 0 bases and V 5 bases, and 16 bases lay outside the gene matches. The CDR3 region has the DNA TGTGCCAGCAGCCCCCGGCGAGCGGGGGTTACCTCTAGCACAGATACGCAGTATTTT. Translating gives CASSPRRAGVTSSTDTQYF.

The genes are TRBV27 and TRBJ2-7; 9 bases are shared with TRBD1. This CDR3 is 14 amino acids long. Trimming at V came to 6 bases and at J to 4 bases, leaving 7 bases not matched to a gene. Germline V gene sequence: CDR1 MNHEY, CDR2 SMNVEV (reference sequence). The CDR3 reads CASSHRQGGYEQYF. CDR3 DNA sequence: TGTGCCAGCAGCCACCGACAGGGGGGGTACGAGCAGTACTTC.

The chain carries TRBV4-2 and TRBJ1-6, with TRBD1 as a possible D gene (5 bases). Trimming cost V 7 bases and J 7 bases, with 14 bases left between them. Germline CDR1 LGHNA, CDR2 YNFKEQ. The CDR3 is 14 residues long. The CDR3 DNA reads TGTGCCAGCAATGACGGCAGGGAGAATTCACCCCTCCACTTT. Translating gives CASNDGRENSPLHF.

The chain recombines TRBV5-6 with TRBJ1-3; D not certain. Germline CDR1 SGHDT, CDR2 YYEEEE. CDR3 length: 16 amino acids. The germline V and J ends were trimmed by 1 base and 0 bases, with 11 bases remaining between them. The CDR3 reads CASSLYGKTSGNTIYF. In nucleotides, the CDR3 is TGTGCCAGCAGCTTGTATGGGAAAACCTCTGGAAACACCATATATTTT.

This clone was picked up one time. This rearrangement joins TRBV5-1 to TRBJ2-5; D may be TRBD1 or TRBD2 (6 bases each). V was cut by 1 base and J by 3 bases, with 10 bases left in between. Germline V CDR1 and CDR2: SGHRS, YFSETQ. The CDR3 has 14 amino acids. In DNA form, the CDR3 reads TGCGCCAGCAGCTTGTCCGGGGGCGAAGAGACCCAGTACTTC. It yields the protein CASSLSGGEETQYF.

The rearrangement joins TRBV5-6 to TRBJ1-5; TRBD1 might be the D (6 bases). The germline gives CDR1 SGHDT, CDR2 YYEEEE. Trimming pared 4 bases from V and 9 bases from J, leaving 20 bases between. The CDR3 loop spans 15 amino acids. CDR3 DNA sequence: TGTGCCAGCAGCCTGGGGGGCTCCGGATTCGCGCCCCAGCATTTT. Protein sequence: CASSLGGSGFAPQHF.

The chain couples TRBV3-1 (or the pseudogene TRBV3-2) to TRBJ2-7; D is perhaps TRBD2 (6 bases). The CDR3 is 17 residues long. V was trimmed by 1 base and J by 2 bases, leaving 18 bases between them. Germline values: CDR1 LGHDT, CDR2 YNNKEL (reference sequence). The chain's CDR3 is CASSQVPGTAPAYEQYF. Here the CDR3 DNA reads TGTGCCAGCAGCCAAGTCCCCGGGACTGCTCCAGCCTACGAGCAGTACTTC.

This chain uses TRBV11-3 with TRBJ2-2, with D perhaps being TRBD1 or TRBD2 (5 bases each). Deletions cut 5 bases from V and 6 bases from J, with 16 bases between. The CDR3 runs to 15 residues. CDR1 is SGHNT, CDR2 YENEEA, per germline. The DNA of the CDR3 is TGTGCCAGCAGCCTTTCCCGGGACCCCCCCGGGGAGCTGTTTTTT. It encodes CASSLSRDPPGELFF.

V is TRBV29-1 and J is TRBJ2-3; D might be TRBD1 (6 bases). This CDR3 has 14 residues. The germline CDR1 and CDR2 sequences are SQVTM and ANQGSEA. DNA for the CDR3: TGCACGAAGGGAGCAGGGGAGAGCACAGATACGCAGTATTTT. Protein: CTKGAGESTDTQYF.

The chain recombines TRBV11-2 with TRBJ2-4, with a tentative D call TRBD2 (5 bases). V gave up 1 base and J gave up 9 bases, with 10 bases separating them. The CDR3 extends over 13 amino acids. CDR1 is SGHAT and CDR2 is FQNNGV in the germline V gene. CDR3 sequence (DNA): TGTGCCAGCAGCTTAGTGGAGGCCAGCATTCAGTACTTC. Translated: CASSLVEASIQYF.

This clone was picked up one time. V usage is TRBV12-3 or TRBV12-4 and J usage is TRBJ1-2; D unclear. The CDR3 spans 13 residues. Trimming took off 3 bases at V and 7 bases at J, with 12 bases between the two ends. The CDR3 here is CASSFDVDAGYTF. CDR3 DNA sequence: TGTGCCAGCAGTTTTGATGTCGACGCTGGCTACACCTTC.

The rearrangement joins TRBV5-1 to TRBJ2-5, with D tentatively TRBD2 (6 bases). This CDR3 spans 15 amino acids. From germline, CDR1 is SGHRS and CDR2 YFSETQ. Trimming took off 3 bases at V and 5 bases at J, with 17 bases between the two ends. CDR3 protein: CASSSQDPGGETQYF. As DNA, the CDR3 is TGCGCCAGCAGCTCCCAGGATCCCGGAGGGGAGACCCAGTACTTC.

This clone was found once. The chain is built from TRBV9 and TRBJ2-7; 7 bases are shared with TRBD1. J gave up 6 bases and V 4 bases, and 13 bases lay outside the gene matches. The CDR3 spans 15 residues. CDR1 is SGDLS, CDR2 YYNGEE, per germline. The CDR3 loop is CASSPSTGSTSEQYF. CDR3 sequence (DNA): TGTGCCAGCAGCCCTTCGACAGGGAGCACTAGCGAGCAGTACTTC. Together with reference TRBV9 and TRBJ2-7, the CDR3 gives the full variable domain: DSGVTQTPKHLITATGQRVTLRCSPRSGDLSVYWYQQSLDQGLQFLIQYYNGEERAKGNILERFSAQQFPDLHSELNLSSLELGDSALYFCASSPSTGSTSEQYFGPGTRLTVT.

V is TRBV28 and J is TRBJ2-3, with a possible D match to TRBD2 (5 bases). The V and J ends lost 6 bases and 9 bases respectively, with 43 bases between them. From germline, CDR1 is MDHEN and CDR2 SYDVKM. The CDR3 runs to 22 residues. CDR3 in DNA: TGTGCCAGCAGCCCCGACCATTTGGGAAACCAAAATATCAACTATCCTCCGGGGACGCAGTATTTT. Protein product: CASSPDHLGNQNINYPPGTQYF.

The count of this clone is one. The chain employs TRBV29-1 and TRBJ1-1; 8 nucleotides align to TRBD1. CDR1 is SQVTM, CDR2 ANQGSEA, per germline. This CDR3 comprises 14 residues. After removal of 5 bases from V and 5 bases from J, the junction contained 10 bases not matched to a gene. This chain's CDR3 is CSVIRDRQGTEAFF. CDR3 sequence (DNA): TGCAGCGTTATTAGGGACAGGCAAGGGACTGAAGCTTTCTTT.

The chain carries TRBV18 and TRBJ2-3, with D uncertain. This CDR3 is 15 amino acids long. Between the trimmed V and J ends, which lost 2 bases and 2 bases, there was a span of 11 bases. Germline values: CDR1 KGHSH, CDR2 LQKENI. Here the CDR3 reads CASSPGLGDTDTQYF. CDR3 nucleotide sequence: TGTGCCAGCTCACCAGGCTTGGGTGACACAGATACGCAGTATTTT.

J is TRBJ2-1 and V is TRBV11-2; D may be TRBD1 or TRBD2 (5 bases each). The CDR3 extends over 16 amino acids. V lost 5 bases, J lost 3 bases, and 17 bases lay in between. In germline, CDR1 is SGHAT, CDR2 FQNNGV. The CDR3 is CASSPTGPPIYNEQFF. DNA for the CDR3: TGTGCCAGCAGCCCTACGGGACCCCCCATCTACAATGAGCAGTTCTTC.